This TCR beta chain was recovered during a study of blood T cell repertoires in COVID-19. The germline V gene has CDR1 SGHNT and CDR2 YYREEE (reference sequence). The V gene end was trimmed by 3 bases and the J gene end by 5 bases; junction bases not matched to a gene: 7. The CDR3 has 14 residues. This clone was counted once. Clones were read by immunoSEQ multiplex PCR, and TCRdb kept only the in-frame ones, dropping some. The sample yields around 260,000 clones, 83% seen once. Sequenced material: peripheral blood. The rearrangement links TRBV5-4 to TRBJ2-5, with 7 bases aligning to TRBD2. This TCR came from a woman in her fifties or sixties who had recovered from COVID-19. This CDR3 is CASSWGGSWETQYF. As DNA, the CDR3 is TGTGCCAGCAGCTGGGGGGGTAGTTGGGAGACCCAGTACTTC. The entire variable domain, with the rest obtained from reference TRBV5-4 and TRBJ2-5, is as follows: ETGVTQSPTHLIKTRGQQVTLRCSSQSGHNTVSWYQQALGQGPQFIFQYYREEENGRGNFPPRFSGLQFPNYSSELNVNALELDDSALYLCASSWGGSWETQYFGPGTRLLVL.